Each of the 18 T cell receptor beta chains below was sequenced from the same sample in a study of cytotoxic CD8 clonotypes in ibrutinib-treated CLL. Sequenced by immunoSEQ multiplex PCR; TCRdb stores in-frame clones only, minus some. Among 80,000 to 95,000 clones, roughly 77% were seen once, and the ten largest hold about 4.8%. The sequenced sample was PBMCs, obtained after 12 months of ibrutinib treatment. The receptors were sampled from a human donor with chronic lymphocytic leukemia.

This clone was counted once. The chain employs TRBV27 and TRBJ1-1; tentative D call: TRBD1 (6 bases). Trimming took off 2 bases at V and 8 bases at J, with 18 bases between the two ends. CDR1 MNHEY and CDR2 SMNVEV come from the germline V gene (reference sequence). The CDR3 is made up of 15 amino acids. The CDR3 reads CASSLNPITGREAFF. For the CDR3, the DNA is TGTGCCAGCAGTTTAAACCCAATAACAGGGAGGGAAGCTTTCTTT.

This clone showed up just once. The chain carries TRBV19 and TRBJ2-2; perhaps TRBD1 as D (5 bases). Trimming removed 7 bases at V and 2 bases at J, with 11 bases between. Per germline, CDR1 LNHDA and CDR2 SQIVND (reference sequence). This CDR3 region has 14 residues. For the CDR3, the DNA is TGTGCCAGTACGCCAGGGCGAAACACCGGGGAGCTGTTTTTT. This translates into CASTPGRNTGELFF.

This clone was found many times. The chain recombines TRBV4-3 with TRBJ1-4, with D possibly TRBD1 on 6 matching bases. The CDR3 runs to 17 residues. V lost 3 bases and J lost 4, with 18 bases in between. In germline, CDR1 is LGHNA, CDR2 YSLEER. CDR3 nucleotide sequence: TGCGCCAGCAGCCACCTCTTTGGCCGGGGGCTTAATGAAAAACTGTTTTTT. Protein product: CASSHLFGRGLNEKLFF.

Only one count was recorded for this clone. This chain links TRBV10-3 with TRBJ1-2; D unresolved. Trimming took 0 bases from V and 5 from J, leaving 13 bases between them. This CDR3 contains 15 residues. CDR1 and CDR2 from the germline V gene are ENHRY and SYGVKD. The CDR3 spells CAISESRAPPYGYTF. In nucleotides, the CDR3 is TGTGCCATCAGTGAGTCGAGGGCGCCCCCTTATGGCTACACCTTC.

The chain links TRBV7-9 to TRBJ1-5; tentative D call: TRBD1 (6 bases). V shed 5 bases and J shed 5 bases, with 19 bases lying between them. This CDR3 has 16 amino acids. Germline V lookup: CDR1 SEHNR, CDR2 FQNEAQ (reference sequence). The CDR3 DNA is TGTGCCAGCAGCCCGGGGGGCGCTGGCTATGATCAGCCCCAGCATTTT. Translating it yields CASSPGGAGYDQPQHF. The variable domain in full, completed from reference TRBV7-9 and TRBJ1-5, reads DTGVSQNPRHKITKRGQNVTFRCDPISEHNRLYWYRQTLGQGPEFLTYFQNEAQLEKSRLLSDRFSAERPKGSFSTLEIQRTEQGDSAMYLCASSPGGAGYDQPQHFGDGTRLSIL.

A single count supports this clone. The chain is built from TRBV4-3 and TRBJ2-4; a possible D gene is TRBD1 (5 bases). The germline V gene has CDR1 LGHNA and CDR2 YSLEER. The CDR3 runs to 15 residues. V lost 4 bases to trimming and J lost 7 bases, with 17 bases between them. The CDR3 sequence is CASSPGRTDWNIQYF. CDR3 DNA: TGCGCCAGCAGCCCAGGGCGTACCGATTGGAACATTCAGTACTTC.

The V gene is TRBV5-1, the J gene TRBJ1-4; a possible D gene is TRBD1 (6 bases). Germline V lookup: CDR1 SGHRS, CDR2 YFSETQ. V lost 0 bases and J 10 bases, leaving 13 bases between the germline ends. This CDR3 has 14 residues. CDR3: CASSLGRSRGKLFF. The CDR3 nucleotides are TGCGCCAGCAGCTTGGGGCGGAGCAGGGGAAAACTGTTTTTT.

V is TRBV7-9 and J is TRBJ2-1, with 7 bases aligning to TRBD2. Trimming took 5 bases from V and 3 from J; bases not matched to a gene: 7. The germline gives CDR1 SEHNR, CDR2 FQNEAQ (reference sequence). The CDR3 covers 15 residues. The CDR3 bases are TGTGCCAGCAGCCCCTCTGGGGGGGGCTACAATGAGCAGTTCTTC. Encoded protein: CASSPSGGGYNEQFF. Combining the CDR3 with reference TRBV7-9 and TRBJ2-1 gives the whole variable domain DTGVSQNPRHKITKRGQNVTFRCDPISEHNRLYWYRQTLGQGPEFLTYFQNEAQLEKSRLLSDRFSAERPKGSFSTLEIQRTEQGDSAMYLCASSPSGGGYNEQFFGPGTRLTVL.

The chain uses TRBV11-2 and TRBJ2-5; TRBD2 matches at 11 bases. CDR3 length: 16 amino acids. CDR1 is SGHAT and CDR2 is FQNNGV in the germline V gene. V trimming: 5 bases; J trimming: 4 bases; junction bases outside the gene matches: 9. In DNA form, the CDR3 reads TGTGCCAGCAGCCCAGCCGGGCTAGCGGGAGGAGAGACCCAGTACTTC. Its protein product is CASSPAGLAGGETQYF.

V gene TRBV4-2 combines with J gene TRBJ1-5; TRBD1 matches at 9 bases. This CDR3 has 17 residues. Germline CDR1 and CDR2: LGHNA and YNFKEQ. V shed 1 base, J shed 3 bases, and the junction held 7 bases outside the gene matches. In nucleotides, the CDR3 is TGTGCCAGCAGCCAAGGGACAGGGGAAAGTGTCAATCAGCCCCAGCATTTT. Its protein is CASSQGTGESVNQPQHF.

The genes are TRBV2 and TRBJ2-1; the D gene is possibly TRBD1 (5 bases). Per germline, CDR1 SNHLY and CDR2 FYNNEI. CDR3 size: 15 residues. V lost 7 bases and J 0 bases, leaving 13 bases between the germline ends. CDR3 in DNA: TGTGCCAGCACCCAGGGCCGCAGCTCCTACAATGAGCAGTTCTTC. Protein product: CASTQGRSSYNEQFF.

This sequence joins TRBV5-5 and TRBJ2-1; D is possibly TRBD1 (5 bases). Per germline, CDR1 SGHKS and CDR2 YYEKEE (reference sequence). Trimming left V 1 base short and J 0 bases short, with 8 bases between. This CDR3 is built from 15 residues. As DNA, the CDR3 is TGTGCCAGCAGCTTGCAGGGTGGCTCCTACAATGAGCAGTTCTTC. This gives the protein CASSLQGGSYNEQFF.

In DNA form, the CDR3 reads TGCGCCAGCAGCTTGGCAGAAACAGGATTCTACAATGAGCAGTTCTTC. As protein: CASSLAETGFYNEQFF. The chain links TRBV5-1 to TRBJ2-1, with TRBD1 as a possible D gene (5 bases). Per germline, CDR1 SGHRS and CDR2 YFSETQ. This CDR3 is built from 16 residues. Deletions cut 0 bases from V and 3 bases from J, with 13 bases between. Full variable domain (rest looked up from reference TRBV5-1 and TRBJ2-1): KAGVTQTPRYLIKTRGQQVTLSCSPISGHRSVSWYQQTPGQGLQFLFEYFSETQRNKGNFPGRFSGRQFSNSRSEMNVSTLELGDSALYLCASSLAETGFYNEQFFGPGTRLTVL.

The V call is TRBV7-9, the J call TRBJ2-7; possibly TRBD1 for D (6 bases). Germline V gene data show CDR1 as SEHNR and CDR2 as FQNEAQ (reference sequence). The CDR3 runs to 14 residues. The V gene lost 5 bases and the J gene lost 0 bases, with 11 bases spanning the gap. The CDR3 is CASSQGTASYEQYF. The CDR3 coding sequence is TGTGCCAGCAGCCAGGGGACGGCCTCCTACGAGCAGTACTTC.

The chain employs TRBV7-3 and TRBJ2-5, with TRBD2 identical over 7 bases. After removal of 2 bases from V and 5 bases from J, the junction contained 5 bases not matched to a gene. Germline V CDR1 and CDR2: SGHTA, FQGTGA. This CDR3 is 14 amino acids long. The CDR3 DNA is TGTGCCAGCAGCTTAGGGGGGGTTAGTGAGACCCAGTACTTC. It codes for CASSLGGVSETQYF.

The chain couples TRBV19 to TRBJ1-1, with D possibly TRBD1 on 5 matching bases. The V end lost 6 bases, the J end lost 1 base, and 12 bases lay between the germline ends. The CDR3 is 14 residues long. Looked up from germline, CDR1 is LNHDA and CDR2 is SQIVND (reference sequence). The CDR3 protein is CASSAPDKNTEAFF. Here the CDR3 DNA reads TGTGCCAGTAGCGCCCCGGACAAGAACACTGAAGCTTTCTTT.

The V and J genes are TRBV6-4 and TRBJ1-1, with unresolved D. The ends were cut back, 4 bases at V and 1 base at J, with 7 bases in the middle. Germline V gives CDR1 MRHNA, CDR2 SNTAGT. This CDR3 spans 13 amino acids. CDR3 DNA sequence: TGTGCCAGCAGTGTAGAGGAGAACACTGAAGCTTTCTTT. Amino acid sequence: CASSVEENTEAFF.

This chain joins TRBV10-3 and TRBJ2-2; D gene unclear. The CDR3 extends over 12 amino acids. Trimming stripped 5 bases from V and 6 bases from J, with 7 bases between. Germline loops: CDR1 ENHRY, CDR2 SYGVKD. The CDR3 nucleotides read TGTGCCATCAGTCCCCGGTCCGGGGAGCTGTTTTTT. This sequence encodes CAISPRSGELFF.